This entry is about one T cell receptor beta chain. Its antigen is still unknown. Only in-frame clones appear in the TCRdb table, and some are missing; sequencing was by immunoSEQ multiplex PCR. The sample lists around 2.1 million clones, approximately 94% seen once, with about 1.5% in the top ten. This entry belongs to a study of shared clonotypes between healthy human individuals. Terminally differentiated effector memory CD45RA+ cells were left out of the naive CD8 fraction, which was CD45RO-negative and positively selected for CCR7. Only Caucasian adults living in Nashville, Tennessee made up the donor group. CDR1 and CDR2 (germline): DFQATT, SNEGSKA (reference sequence). V gave up 7 bases and J gave up 0 bases, with 7 bases separating them. CDR3 size: 11 residues. General study points: Of the naive CD4 clonotypes, roughly 5% were shared across a handful of donors. Genetic and exposure-history diversity was limited by the small donor number. Non-shared clonotypes had lower generation probabilities than those shared by all four donors.

The chain couples TRBV20-1 to TRBJ2-7; D not resolved. Sequences were obtained from naive CD8+ T cells from PBMCs. The clonotype was recovered from a man younger than 35 in good health. Some clones in this sample may be carry-over from other donors' samples. The CDR3: CSGDFSYEQYF. The CDR3 coding sequence is TGCAGTGGTGATTTCTCCTACGAGCAGTACTTC.